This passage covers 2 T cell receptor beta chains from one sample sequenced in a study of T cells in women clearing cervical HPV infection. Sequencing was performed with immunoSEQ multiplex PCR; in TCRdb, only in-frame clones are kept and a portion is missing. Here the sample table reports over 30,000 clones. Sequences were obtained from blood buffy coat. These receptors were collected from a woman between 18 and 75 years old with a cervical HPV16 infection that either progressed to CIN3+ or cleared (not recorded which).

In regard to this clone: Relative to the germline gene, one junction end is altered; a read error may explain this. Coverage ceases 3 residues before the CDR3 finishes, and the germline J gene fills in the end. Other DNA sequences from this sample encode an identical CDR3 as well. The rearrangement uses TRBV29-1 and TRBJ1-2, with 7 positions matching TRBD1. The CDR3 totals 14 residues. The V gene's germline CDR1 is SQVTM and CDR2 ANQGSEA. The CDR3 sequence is CSVGGQTTNYGYTF. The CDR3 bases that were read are TGCAGCGTGGGGGGACAGACAACTAACTATGGT.

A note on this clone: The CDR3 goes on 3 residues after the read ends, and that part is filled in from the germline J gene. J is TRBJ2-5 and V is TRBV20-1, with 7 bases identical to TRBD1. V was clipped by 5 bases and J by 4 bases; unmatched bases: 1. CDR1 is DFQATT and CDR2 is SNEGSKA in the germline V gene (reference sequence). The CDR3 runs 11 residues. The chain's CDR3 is CSAYRGETQYF. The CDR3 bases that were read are TGCAGTGCTTACAGGGGAGAGACC.